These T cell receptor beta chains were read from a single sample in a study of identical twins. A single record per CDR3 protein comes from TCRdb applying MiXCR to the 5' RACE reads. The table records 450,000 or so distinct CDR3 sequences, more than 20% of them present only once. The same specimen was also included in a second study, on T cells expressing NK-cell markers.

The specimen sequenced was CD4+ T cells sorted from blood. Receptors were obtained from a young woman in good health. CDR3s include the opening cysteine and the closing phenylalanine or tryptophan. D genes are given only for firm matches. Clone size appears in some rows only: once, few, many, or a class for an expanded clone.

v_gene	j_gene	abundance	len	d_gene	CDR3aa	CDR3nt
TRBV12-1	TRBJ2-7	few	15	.	CASSHPEEVSREQYF	TGTGCCAGCAGCCACCCCGAGGAAGTGTCAAGGGAGCAGTACTTC
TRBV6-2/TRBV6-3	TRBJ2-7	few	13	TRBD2	CASGGRRPYEQYF	TGTGCCAGTGGCGGGAGGAGGCCCTACGAGCAGTACTTC
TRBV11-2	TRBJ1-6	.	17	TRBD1	CASSLVYRGGSDSPLHF	TGTGCCAGCAGCTTAGTTTACAGGGGCGGTAGTGATTCACCCCTCCACTTT
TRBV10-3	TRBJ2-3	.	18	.	CAISGVGRSTRSTDTQYF	TGTGCCATCAGTGGGGTCGGGCGCTCCACACGGTCCACAGATACGCAGTATTTT
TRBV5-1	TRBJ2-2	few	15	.	CASSPGGQGYGELFF	TGCGCCAGCAGCCCGGGCGGGCAGGGGTACGGGGAGCTGTTTTTT
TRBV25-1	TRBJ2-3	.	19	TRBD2	CASSESRAGGLAGTDTQYF	TGTGCCAGCAGTGAATCACGGGCGGGGGGGCTAGCCGGCACAGATACGCAGTATTTT
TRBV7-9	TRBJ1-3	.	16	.	CASSLGSPNSGNTIYF	TGTGCCAGCAGCTTAGGCAGCCCCAACTCTGGAAACACCATATATTTT
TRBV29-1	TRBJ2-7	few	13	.	CSVLSGTGYEQYF	TGCAGCGTCCTCTCCGGGACTGGCTACGAGCAGTACTTC
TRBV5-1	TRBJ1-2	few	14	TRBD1	CASSLGTASYGYTF	TGCGCCAGCAGCCTGGGGACAGCCTCCTATGGCTACACCTTC
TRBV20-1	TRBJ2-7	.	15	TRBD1	CSASPGQGTTYEQYF	TGCAGTGCCTCGCCGGGACAGGGAACAACCTACGAGCAGTACTTC
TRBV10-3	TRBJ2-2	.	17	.	CAISESLSKSRTGELFF	TGTGCCATCAGTGAGTCGTTGTCCAAATCCCGGACCGGGGAGCTGTTTTTT
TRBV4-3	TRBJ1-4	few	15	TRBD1	CASSQADRDIEKLFF	TGCGCCAGCAGCCAAGCCGACAGGGACATTGAAAAACTGTTTTTT
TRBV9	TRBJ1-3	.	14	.	CASSVLGSGNTIYF	TGTGCCAGCAGCGTTTTGGGCTCTGGAAACACCATATATTTT